This TCR beta chain was documented in a study of blood T cell repertoires in COVID-19. TCRdb keeps only in-frame clones here, not all; method: immunoSEQ multiplex PCR. Of about 35,000 clones listed, about nine tenths are singletons. V dropped 6 bases and J dropped 4; count of bases not matched to a gene: 16. The CDR3 has 18 amino acids. Germline CDR1 MDHEN, CDR2 SYDVKM. The sample comprised peripheral blood. The V and J genes are TRBV28 and TRBJ2-7, with 12 nucleotides matching TRBD2. The sequence came from a man older than 75 with active COVID-19. Written as DNA, the CDR3 is TGTGCCAGCAGAACCTTTTCTTGGCTAGCGGGAGGGTCGTACGAGCAGTACTTC. Amino acid sequence: CASRTFSWLAGGSYEQYF. The whole variable domain, filled in from reference TRBV28 and TRBJ2-7, reads DVKVTQSSRYLVKRTGEKVFLECVQDMDHENMFWYRQDPGLGLRLIYFSYDVKMKEKGDIPEGYSVSREKKERFSLILESASTNQTSMYLCASRTFSWLAGGSYEQYFGPGTRLTVT.